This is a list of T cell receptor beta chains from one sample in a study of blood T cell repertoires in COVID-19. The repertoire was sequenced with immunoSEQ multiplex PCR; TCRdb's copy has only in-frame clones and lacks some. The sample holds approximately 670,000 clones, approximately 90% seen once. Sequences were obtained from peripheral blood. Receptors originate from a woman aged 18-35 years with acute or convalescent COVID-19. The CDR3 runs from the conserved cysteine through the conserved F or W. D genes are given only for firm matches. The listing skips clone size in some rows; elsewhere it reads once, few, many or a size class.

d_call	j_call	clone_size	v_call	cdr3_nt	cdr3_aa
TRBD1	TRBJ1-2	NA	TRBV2	TGTGCCAGCAGGCCCGACAGGGCTGGGGACTATGGCTACACCTTC	CASRPDRAGDYGYTF
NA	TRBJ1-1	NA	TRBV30	TGTGCCTGGAGACAGGTAGGGCCTAACACTGAAGCTTTCTTT	CAWRQVGPNTEAFF
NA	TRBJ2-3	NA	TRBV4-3	TGCGCCAGCAGCCACGCAGGGGGGTACACAGATACGCAGTATTTT	CASSHAGGYTDTQYF
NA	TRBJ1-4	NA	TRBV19	TGTGCCAGTAGTATTAGGGGTGAAAAACTGTTTTTT	CASSIRGEKLFF
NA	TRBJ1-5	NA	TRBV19	TGTGCCAGTAGTATAGGGCCTTATAGCAATCAGCCCCAGCATTTT	CASSIGPYSNQPQHF
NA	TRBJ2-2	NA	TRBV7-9	TGTGCCAGCAGCTTAGATCCCACGAACACCGGGGAGCTGTTTTTT	CASSLDPTNTGELFF
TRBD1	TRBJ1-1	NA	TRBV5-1	TGCGCCAGCAGCTTGTGGGGGACAGGGGACGCCATGACTGAAGCTTTCTTT	CASSLWGTGDAMTEAFF
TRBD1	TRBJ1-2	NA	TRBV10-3	TGTGCCATCAGTGACTTAAGGGGGCCCAACTATGGCTACACCTTC	CAISDLRGPNYGYTF
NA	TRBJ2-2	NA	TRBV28	TGTGCCAGCAGTTATACCCGACAGACCGGGGAGCTGTTTTTT	CASSYTRQTGELFF
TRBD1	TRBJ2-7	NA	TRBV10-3	TGTGCCATCAGTGTTAGGCCCGGACAGGGGGCCGCGTACGAGCAGTACTTC	CAISVRPGQGAAYEQYF
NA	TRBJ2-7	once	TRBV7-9	TGTGCCAGCAGCTTATCCGGGTACGAGCAGTACTTC	CASSLSGYEQYF
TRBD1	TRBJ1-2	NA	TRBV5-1	TGCGCCAGCAGCTGGACAGGGGGAGACTATGGCTACACCTTC	CASSWTGGDYGYTF
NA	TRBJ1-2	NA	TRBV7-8	TGTGCCAGCAGCTTAGAGGGGAGACAGGTTTTAAGCTATGGCTACACCTTC	CASSLEGRQVLSYGYTF
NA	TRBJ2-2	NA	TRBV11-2	TGTGCCAGCAGCCCCGGACACCAGAACACCGGGGAGCTGTTTTTT	CASSPGHQNTGELFF
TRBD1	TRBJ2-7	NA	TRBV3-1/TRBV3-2	TGTGCCAGCAGCCGCCCGGGGACAGGGGGAGGCGAGCAGTACTTC	CASSRPGTGGGEQYF
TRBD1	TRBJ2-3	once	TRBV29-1	TGCAGCGTCCTCACCCGGACAGGCAGCACAGATACGCAGTATTTT	CSVLTRTGSTDTQYF
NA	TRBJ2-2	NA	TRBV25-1	TGTGCCAGCAGTGAAGGGGCTCGGGACACCGGGGAGCTGTTTTTT	CASSEGARDTGELFF
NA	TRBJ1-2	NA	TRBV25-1	TGTGCCAGCACGCAGACGGACTACTATGGCTACACCTTC	CASTQTDYYGYTF
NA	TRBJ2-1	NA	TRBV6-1	TGTGCCAGCAGTGAAGACAGGGTACAGTTCTTC	CASSEDRVQFF
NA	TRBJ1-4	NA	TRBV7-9	TGTGCCAGCAGCTTTGGGGGGGAAAAACTGTTTTTT	CASSFGGEKLFF
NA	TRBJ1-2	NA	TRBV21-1	TGTGCCAGCAGCAAAGGAGGGACAGGTTTTGATCCCGATGGCTACACCTTC	CASSKGGTGFDPDGYTF
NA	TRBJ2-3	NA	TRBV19	TGTGCCAGTAGTATAGCCTCCGGGAGCACAGATACGCAGTATTTT	CASSIASGSTDTQYF
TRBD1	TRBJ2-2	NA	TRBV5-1	TGCGCCAGCAGCCCCGGGACAGTCTACACCGGGGAGCTGTTTTTT	CASSPGTVYTGELFF
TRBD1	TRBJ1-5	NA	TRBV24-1	TGTGCCACCAGTCCGGGACAGGGTTTCCAGCATTTT	CATSPGQGFQHF